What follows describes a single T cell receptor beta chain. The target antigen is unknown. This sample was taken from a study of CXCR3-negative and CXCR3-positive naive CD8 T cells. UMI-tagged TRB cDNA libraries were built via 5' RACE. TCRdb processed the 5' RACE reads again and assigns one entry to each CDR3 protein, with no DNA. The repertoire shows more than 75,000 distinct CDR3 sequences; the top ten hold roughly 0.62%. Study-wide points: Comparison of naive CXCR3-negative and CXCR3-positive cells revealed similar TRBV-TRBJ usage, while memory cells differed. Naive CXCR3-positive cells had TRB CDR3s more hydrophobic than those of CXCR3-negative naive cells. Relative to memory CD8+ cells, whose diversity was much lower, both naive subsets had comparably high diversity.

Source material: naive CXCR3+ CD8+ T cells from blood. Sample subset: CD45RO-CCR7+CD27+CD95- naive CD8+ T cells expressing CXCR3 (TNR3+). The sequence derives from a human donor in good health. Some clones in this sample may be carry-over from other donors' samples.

The CDR3 loop reads CSVAPSGGLQETQYF. The chain couples TRBV29-1 to TRBJ2-5; TCRdb selects TRBD2, and the lack of DNA leaves this call unchecked. Germline V lookup: CDR1 SQVTM, CDR2 ANQGSEA. This CDR3 contains 15 residues.